This TCR beta chain is drawn from a study of blood T cell repertoires in COVID-19. Study-level information: COVID-19 samples collected from the United States, Italy and Spain covered acute and convalescent phases.

This clone was detected only a few times. The V end lost 2 bases, the J end lost 8 bases, and 12 bases lay between the germline ends. Germline loops: CDR1 SGHVS, CDR2 FQNEAQ. This CDR3 spans 14 amino acids. Only in-frame clones appear in the TCRdb table, and some are missing; sequencing was by immunoSEQ multiplex PCR. The data show 200,000 to 250,000 clones, under 85% seen once. J is TRBJ1-4 and V is TRBV7-8; D is unresolved. The sequenced sample consisted of peripheral blood. This TCR derives from a woman older than 75 with COVID-19, enrolled during active disease. The CDR3 bases are TGTGCCAGCAGCTTACAGCGGATAGGGGAAAAACTGTTTTTT. It is translated as CASSLQRIGEKLFF.